The TCR beta chain described here comes from a study of blood T cell repertoires in COVID-19 (dated by TCRdb to the early 2020s). A note on the overall study: Samples covering the acute and convalescent phases of COVID-19 were provided by collaborators in the United States, Italy and Spain. The prospective study material was composed of cDNA or gDNA derived from T cells, B-cell-depleted T cells, or PBMCs. Deeply sampled blood TCRbeta repertoires from subjects exposed to, actively infected with, or recovered from COVID-19 were included in the dataset. The repertoires were made available in a free public database intended to serve as a resource for research on the immune response to SARS-CoV-2. The samples were drawn from the first 160 participants of the ongoing ImmuneRACE study and from some 1,300 subjects provided by 6 global collaborators. Nearly every sample came with metadata listing a de-identified subject ID, COVID-19 status, age in years and sex. Where available, HLA class I and class II types were taken from metadata supplied by the sample provider and were not determined by assay-based typing.

Via the germline V gene, CDR1 is SGHRS and CDR2 YFSETQ. Measured from the cysteine to the phenylalanine, the CDR3 is 15 residues long. Only CDR3 DNA remains: 45 bases, in frame from the first base. Trimming takes 2 bases off V and 3 bases off J; junction bases not matched to a gene: 2. One collaborating source in Seattle enrolled patients while the patients were actively infected and followed the patients over time throughout the course of disease. The collaborating institutions used their own protocols to collect whole blood in K2EDTA tubes. For TCRbeta analysis, collaborator samples were shipped as frozen whole blood, as isolated PBMCs, or as DNA extracted from either sample type. About this clone itself: Its antigen remains undetermined. No base qualities exist here, and no much larger clone lies one base off it.

TCRbeta CDR3 regions were amplified from genomic DNA by means of the immunoSEQ Assay, a bias-controlled multiplex PCR. In the original analysis: The number of nucleated cells in each sample was estimated from the amplification of reference gene primers within the assay. To quantify the absolute abundance of each unique TCRbeta CDR3 rearrangement, sequence reads were collapsed and filtered. For each sample, productive Simpson clonality was calculated by taking the square root of Simpson's diversity index across productive rearrangements. In its TCRdb copy, this immuneACCESS table keeps in-frame sequences only and misses some clones. Where compared with another copy, unresolved V genes explain less than half of these, and the others have no known cause. V and J calls and clone size follow that table, whereas D and trimming were derived from the DNA. Present in this sample are 140,000 or so clones, roughly 84% of which were seen just once. Clones ranked in the top ten supply 8.5% to 9% of the sample.

The paper's findings and limits, for the study overall: The amount of clinical and demographic metadata varied by source and participant and was provided uncurated.

The rearrangement joined TRBV5-1 to TRBJ2-2; TRBD1 matches 9 bases in the middle. The sequencing input was peripheral blood. The source is a man aged 25-45 years with COVID-19, enrolled during active disease. The base sequence is TGCGCCAGCAGCTTCAGGGACAGGGACACCGGGGAGCTGTTTTTT. Translated, this gives CASSFRDRDTGELFF.